This T cell receptor beta chain was found in a study of blood T cell repertoires in COVID-19. Across the whole study: Spain, Italy and the United States supplied samples that represented acute and convalescent COVID-19. In each case, the material was cDNA or gDNA derived from T cells, B-cell-depleted T cells, or PBMCs.

The CDR3 runs 14 residues. With 9 bases clipped from V and 0 bases from J, the junction kept 7 bases outside the gene matches. The V gene's germline CDR1 is LNHDA and CDR2 SQIVND (reference sequence). Study processing details: Nucleated cell number was recorded as an estimate derived from reference gene primer amplification. The repertoire was sequenced with immunoSEQ multiplex PCR; TCRdb's copy has only in-frame clones and lacks some. V and J calls and clone size are given by that table; D and trimming were obtained from the DNA. This repertoire shows around 100,000 clones, just over 85% found once; its top ten account for around 3.5%.

The sample taken for sequencing was peripheral blood. This chain links TRBV19 with TRBJ1-1; 7 bases line up with TRBD1. The receptor was derived from a human donor in a cohort sampled during active COVID-19. In DNA, the CDR3 is TGTGCCAGCCTAGAAAGGGGGCTGAACACTGAAGCTTTCTTT. Translated, it gives CASLERGLNTEAFF.